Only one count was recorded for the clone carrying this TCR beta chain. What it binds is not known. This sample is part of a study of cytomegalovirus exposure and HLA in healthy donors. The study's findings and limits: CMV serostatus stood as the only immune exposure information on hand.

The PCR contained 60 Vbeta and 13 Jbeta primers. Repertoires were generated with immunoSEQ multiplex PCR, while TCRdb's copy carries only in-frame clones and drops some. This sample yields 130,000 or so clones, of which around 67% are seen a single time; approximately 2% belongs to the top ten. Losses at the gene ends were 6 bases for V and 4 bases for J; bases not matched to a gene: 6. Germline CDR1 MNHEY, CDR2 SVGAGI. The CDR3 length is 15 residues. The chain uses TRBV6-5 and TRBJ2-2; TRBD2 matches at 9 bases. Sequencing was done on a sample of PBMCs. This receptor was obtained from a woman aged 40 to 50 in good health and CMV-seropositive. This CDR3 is CASSEGGRATGELFF. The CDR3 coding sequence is TGTGCCAGCAGCGAGGGCGGGAGGGCCACCGGGGAGCTGTTTTTT.